This passage covers 8 T cell receptor beta chains from one sample sequenced in a study of cytomegalovirus exposure and HLA in healthy donors. Primers: 60 Vbeta forward and 13 Jbeta reverse. The table came from immunoSEQ multiplex PCR; TCRdb's copy has only in-frame clones and leaves some out. This sample carries fewer than 150,000 clones, around 77% of them seen once, and the ten largest clones take 2.2%. Sequenced input: PBMCs. Receptors were obtained from a man aged 25 to 40 in good health and CMV-seronegative.

This chain uses TRBV10-1 with TRBJ2-5; 16 nucleotides align to TRBD2. This CDR3 is 18 amino acids long. Germline CDR1 reads WNHNN; CDR2 reads SYGVQD (reference sequence). J gave up 4 bases and V 4 bases, and 9 bases lay outside the gene matches. CDR3 in amino acids: CASSGSGTSGRASETQYF. Written as DNA, the CDR3 is TGCGCCAGCAGTGGCTCCGGGACTAGCGGGAGGGCCTCAGAGACCCAGTACTTC.

The V gene is TRBV28, the J gene TRBJ1-5; 7 bases are shared with TRBD1. This CDR3 contains 16 residues. V dropped 3 bases and J dropped 7; count of bases not matched to a gene: 12. Germline-derived CDR1 and CDR2 are MDHEN and SYDVKM. CDR3 region: CASSFLARGAGQPQHF. CDR3 sequence (DNA): TGTGCCAGCAGTTTTTTGGCCAGGGGGGCGGGGCAGCCCCAGCATTTT.

The chain has TRBV6-6 and TRBJ1-1; D may be TRBD1 (6 bases). Germline CDR1 and CDR2: MNHNY and SVGAGI (reference sequence). V gave up 6 bases and J gave up 3 bases, with 20 bases separating them. The CDR3 has 16 residues. CDR3 loop: CASRQLETGLYTEAFF. CDR3 sequence (DNA): TGTGCCAGCAGGCAACTGGAAACAGGGTTGTACACTGAAGCTTTCTTT.

V and J are TRBV7-2 and TRBJ1-5, with 8 bases fitting TRBD1. J gave up 5 bases and V 5 bases, and 8 bases lay outside the gene matches. This CDR3 contains 15 residues. CDR1 is SGHTA, CDR2 FQGNSA, per germline. CDR3 DNA sequence: TGTGCCAGCAGCCAGATTGGGACAGGTCATCAGCCCCAGCATTTT. It codes for CASSQIGTGHQPQHF.

The J gene is TRBJ1-2, the V gene TRBV6-1; D unresolved. Germline V gives CDR1 MNHNS, CDR2 SASEGT. V lost 0 bases and J 4 bases, leaving 15 bases between the germline ends. The CDR3 runs 16 residues. In DNA form, the CDR3 reads TGTGCCAGCAGTGAAGCGCGGGCGGTCAGGAGCTATGGCTACACCTTC. Residues: CASSEARAVRSYGYTF.

The CDR3 sequence is CARNPGQGASRNTIYF. The CDR3, as DNA: TGTGCTAGGAACCCGGGACAGGGGGCTTCTAGAAACACCATATATTTT. The genes are TRBV12-5 and TRBJ1-3; 12 bases are a match to TRBD1. The CDR3 extends over 16 amino acids. Trimming at V came to 9 bases and at J to 5 bases, leaving 11 bases not matched to a gene. Germline V CDR1 and CDR2: LGHNT, FRNRAP. Full variable domain (remainder filled in from reference TRBV12-5 and TRBJ1-3): DARVTQTPRHKVTEMGQEVTMRCQPILGHNTVFWYRQTMMQGLELLAYFRNRAPLDDSGMPKDRFSAEMPDATLATLKIQPSEPRDSAVYFCARNPGQGASRNTIYFGEGSWLTVV.

A note on this clone: Additional DNA sequences in this sample encode the identical CDR3. The chain employs TRBV6-5 and TRBJ1-2, with D hard to call. The CDR3 is made up of 15 amino acids. The V gene's germline CDR1 is MNHEY and CDR2 SVGAGI. V lost 3 bases and J lost 2, with 13 bases in between. The CDR3 DNA follows: TGTGCCAGCAGTTATTCTACAGCCGTAAACTATGGCTACACCTTC. As protein: CASSYSTAVNYGYTF.

This clone was seen once. This chain joins TRBV5-4 and TRBJ2-1; 9 bases fit TRBD1. Germline loops: CDR1 SGHNT, CDR2 YYREEE (reference sequence). V trimming: 3 bases; J trimming: 7 bases; junction bases outside the gene matches: 5. The CDR3 runs to 14 residues. In DNA form, the CDR3 reads TGTGCCAGCAGCTCAGACAGGGGGAGGAATGAGCAGTTCTTC. Protein sequence: CASSSDRGRNEQFF.